This T cell receptor (beta chain) appears in the sequencing data of a study of blood T cell repertoires in COVID-19. In the study overall: The origin of the acute and convalescent COVID-19 samples was the United States, Italy and Spain.

There are 17 residues in the CDR3. Per the germline V gene, CDR1 is LGHNT and CDR2 is FRNRAP. Losses at the gene ends were 1 base for V and 0 bases for J; bases not matched to a gene: 6. Sequencing was performed with immunoSEQ multiplex PCR; in TCRdb, only in-frame clones are kept and a portion is missing. The repertoire holds about 130,000 clones, about 92% seen once, with 3.7% in the top ten. Input material: peripheral blood. The rearrangement uses TRBV12-5 and TRBJ1-5; 7 bases agree with TRBD1. This sequence was found in a man aged 50 to 60 with active COVID-19. The CDR3 protein is CASGLALTGDSNQPQHF. The CDR3 bases are TGTGCTAGTGGTTTGGCTTTAACAGGGGATAGCAATCAGCCCCAGCATTTT.